The 25 T cell receptor beta chains reported below all come from one sample, sequenced in a study of T cells in women clearing cervical HPV infection. Some clones are missing from TCRdb's copy, which holds only in-frame ones; the method was immunoSEQ multiplex PCR. This table holds tens of thousands of clones. Material for sequencing was blood buffy coat. These receptors all stem from a woman aged 18 to 69 with a cervical HPV16 infection that either progressed to CIN3+ or cleared (not recorded which).

Concerning this clone: The sequence runs out 3 residues before the end of the CDR3; the remainder is reconstructed from the germline J gene. This rearrangement joins TRBV30 to TRBJ1-4, with a weak D call TRBD1 (6 bases). This CDR3 spans 14 amino acids. Germline-derived CDR1 and CDR2 are GTSNPN and SVGIG (reference sequence). The covered CDR3 bases are TGTGCCTTAAAGGGGGTCTCCTATAATTCACCA. The encoded protein is CALKGVSYNSP. The whole CDR3 region reads CALKGVSYNSPLFF.

Comments on this clone: The read ends 3 residues before the CDR3 terminus; that terminus is restored from the germline J gene. The chain employs TRBV7-3 and TRBJ2-2; D is possibly TRBD2 (6 bases). V lost 3 bases and J lost 6, with 14 bases in between. The CDR3 runs 15 residues. CDR1 and CDR2 (germline): SGHTA, FQGTGA. The chain's CDR3 is CASSLVGGSPGELFF. CDR3 DNA, as far as it was read: TGTGCCAGCAGCTTGGTGGGGGGATCCCCCGGGGAG.

Concerning this clone: The read terminates 3 residues before the CDR3 end, so the remaining end is supplied by the germline J gene. The rearrangement joins TRBV2 to TRBJ1-6, with D possibly matching TRBD1 (6 bases). V lost 6 bases and J 3 bases, leaving 9 bases between the germline ends. Per the germline V gene, CDR1 is SNHLY and CDR2 is FYNNEI. This CDR3 is 14 amino acids long. The CDR3 loop reads CASSAQGYNSPLHF. Incomplete CDR3 DNA: TGTGCCAGCAGCGCACAGGGCTATAATTCACCC.

Note on this clone: The read terminates 3 residues before the CDR3 end, so the remaining end is supplied by the germline J gene. The J gene is TRBJ1-2, the V gene TRBV11-2; D is uncertain. The germline V gene encodes CDR1 SGHAT and CDR2 FQNNGV. This CDR3 comprises 13 residues. CDR3 bases read: TGTGCCAGCAGCCGAGAAAGACAAGAGACC. This gives the protein CASSRERQET. The CDR3 in its entirety is CASSRERQETYTF.

Concerning this clone itself: The read terminates 3 residues before the CDR3 end, so the remaining end is supplied by the germline J gene. J is TRBJ1-5 and V is TRBV12-3 or TRBV12-4; the match to TRBD1 covers 7 bases. Unmatched junction bases numbered 4, after V lost 6 bases and J lost 2 bases. The CDR3 is 14 residues long. The CDR3 sequence: CASRLQGGNQPQHF. The part of the CDR3 DNA that was read is TGTGCCAGCAGGCTCCAGGGGGGCAATCAGCCC.

With respect to this clone: With the read ending 3 residues before the CDR3 end, the germline J gene is used to fill in that end. This chain connects TRBV18 to TRBJ2-7, with D possibly TRBD1 on 6 matching bases. The CDR3 runs to 13 residues. CDR1 KGHSH and CDR2 LQKENI come from the germline V gene. Trimming pared 3 bases from V and 2 bases from J, leaving 8 bases between. The CDR3 DNA, read in part, is TGTGCCAGCTCACCTCGGGACACCTACGAG. As protein: CASSPRDTYE. The CDR3 in its entirety is CASSPRDTYEQYF.

For this clone: With the read ending 3 residues before the CDR3 end, the germline J gene is used to fill in that end. V gene TRBV7-2 combines with J gene TRBJ2-1; 9 bases align to TRBD2. The length of the CDR3 is 15 residues. V gave up 3 bases and J gave up 4 bases; unmatched junction bases: 4. CDR1 is SGHTA, CDR2 FQGNSA, per germline. The sequenced part of the CDR3 DNA is TGTGCCAGCAGCTTGAGCGGGGGGACTTACAATGAG. This codes for CASSLSGGTYNE. The whole CDR3 sequence is CASSLSGGTYNEQFF.

A word on this clone: The read halts 3 residues ahead of the CDR3 end, with the missing end drawn from the germline J gene. V and J are TRBV18 and TRBJ1-1, with D possibly matching TRBD1 (5 bases). The CDR3 contains 16 residues. The V end lost 2 bases, the J end lost 0 bases, and 13 bases lay between the germline ends. Germline CDR1 reads KGHSH; CDR2 reads LQKENI. Incomplete CDR3 DNA: TGTGCCAGCTCACCAAAGGGGCTAGGAATGAACACTGAA. It codes for CASSPKGLGMNTE. The whole CDR3 protein is CASSPKGLGMNTEAFF.

In regard to this clone: The read ends 3 residues early relative to the CDR3; the germline J gene fills the gap. This chain uses TRBV4-1 with TRBJ2-7; 9 bases align to TRBD1. The CDR3 loop spans 15 amino acids. Germline V lookup: CDR1 MGHRA, CDR2 YSYEKL. V gave up 0 bases and J gave up 5 bases; unmatched junction bases: 5. The sequenced CDR3 bases are TGCGCCAGCAGCCAAGACGGGACAGGGTACGACGAG. Translation gives CASSQDGTGYDE. The entire CDR3 protein reads CASSQDGTGYDEQYF.

Of note for this clone: The sequenced fragment ends 3 residues before the CDR3 boundary, so the rest is inferred from the germline J gene. The chain employs TRBV12-3 or TRBV12-4 and TRBJ1-5; possibly TRBD1 for D (5 bases). This CDR3 contains 14 residues. Trimming took off 3 bases at V and 3 bases at J, with 9 bases between the two ends. Incomplete CDR3 DNA: TGTGCCAGCAGTTTTTCAGGGTACAATCAGCCC. Protein sequence: CASSFSGYNQP. Given in full, the CDR3 is CASSFSGYNQPQHF.

Worth noting for this clone: The read falls 3 residues short of the CDR3 end, and the missing part is taken from the germline J gene. J is TRBJ1-5 and V is TRBV2; D might be TRBD1 (5 bases). The V and J ends lost 4 bases and 4 bases respectively, with 8 bases between them. CDR3 length: 13 amino acids. CDR1 and CDR2 from the germline V gene are SNHLY and FYNNEI. The CDR3 sequence: CASSGGSNQPQHF. The sequenced CDR3 bases are TGTGCCAGCAGTGGGGGCTCAAATCAGCCC. Using reference TRBV2 and TRBJ1-5 for the parts outside the CDR3, the full variable domain is EPEVTQTPSHQVTQMGQEVILRCVPISNHLYFYWYRQILGQKVEFLVSFYNNEISEKSEIFDDQFSVERPDGSNFTLKIRSTKLEDSAMYFCASSGGSNQPQHFGDGTRLSIL.

With regard to this clone: The read halts 3 residues ahead of the CDR3 end, with the missing end drawn from the germline J gene. The J gene is TRBJ2-7, the V gene TRBV5-1; D is perhaps TRBD1 (6 bases). The CDR3 is 15 residues long. The V end lost 6 bases, the J end lost 1 base, and 17 bases lay between the germline ends. The V gene's germline CDR1 is SGHRS and CDR2 YFSETQ. The sequenced CDR3 bases are TGCGCCAGCACAACGACAGGCGGCGGTTCCTACGAG. It translates to CASTTTGGGSYE. The full CDR3 reads CASTTTGGGSYEQYF. The whole variable domain, filled in from reference TRBV5-1 and TRBJ2-7, reads KAGVTQTPRYLIKTRGQQVTLSCSPISGHRSVSWYQQTPGQGLQFLFEYFSETQRNKGNFPGRFSGRQFSNSRSEMNVSTLELGDSALYLCASTTTGGGSYEQYFGPGTRLTVT.

Of note for this clone: The read ends 3 residues before the CDR3 terminus; that terminus is restored from the germline J gene. The rearrangement links TRBV5-1 to TRBJ2-5; D may correspond to TRBD1 or TRBD2 (5 bases each). The CDR3 contains 15 residues. CDR1 SGHRS and CDR2 YFSETQ come from the germline V gene. V lost 2 bases and J lost 5, with 16 bases in between. This CDR3 reads CASSLSGISGETQYF. The part of the CDR3 DNA that was read is TGCGCCAGCAGCTTATCCGGGATATCAGGGGAGACC.

In the case of this clone: The CDR3 end is not reached by the read, which stops 3 residues before it; the germline J gene fills it in. The chain combines TRBV11-2 with TRBJ2-3; D is undetermined. The CDR3 loop spans 13 amino acids. CDR1 SGHAT and CDR2 FQNNGV come from the germline V gene. This CDR3 is CASSLGLQETQYF. The part of the CDR3 DNA that was read is TGTGCCAGCAGCTTAGGGTTACAAGAGACG.

As for this clone: The read finishes 3 residues shy of the CDR3 end, and the germline J gene is used to complete it. The chain recombines TRBV2 with TRBJ2-7; unclear D gene. Germline V gene lookup returns CDR1 SNHLY and CDR2 FYNNEI. This CDR3 spans 12 amino acids. The ends were cut back, 10 bases at V and 0 bases at J, with 10 bases in the middle. The part of the CDR3 DNA that was read is TGTGCCACCTCTAAGAGCTCCTACGAG. This encodes CATSKSSYE. The CDR3, in full, reads CATSKSSYEQYF.

Comments on this clone: The DNA ends 3 residues before the CDR3 does, and the rest of the CDR3 is filled in from the germline J gene. The chain recombines TRBV6-4 with TRBJ2-2; possible D gene TRBD2, 6 bases. There are 14 residues in the CDR3. V dropped 4 bases and J dropped 0 bases, with 6 bases sitting between them. Germline CDR1 and CDR2: MRHNA and SNTAGT. The CDR3 loop reads CASSGTTNTGELFF. Partial CDR3 DNA: TGTGCCAGCAGTGGGACTACGAACACCGGGGAG.

Worth noting for this clone: The read terminates 3 residues before the CDR3 end, so the remaining end is supplied by the germline J gene. This chain uses TRBV2 with TRBJ2-7, with 9 bases matching TRBD1. CDR3 length: 14 amino acids. The trim removed 6 bases at V and 4 bases at J, leaving 7 bases unmatched. Germline-derived CDR1 and CDR2 are SNHLY and FYNNEI. CDR3 DNA, as far as it was read: TGTGCCAGCAGGACCGGGACAGGGCCGTACGAG. Amino acid sequence: CASRTGTGPYE. The whole CDR3 sequence is CASRTGTGPYEQYF.

Worth noting for this clone: The CDR3 end lies 3 residues beyond the end of the read and is filled in from the germline J gene. In the same sample, other DNA sequences code for this CDR3. The chain employs TRBV7-2 and TRBJ2-1, with D uncertain. The CDR3 covers 14 residues. Germline assignment: CDR1 SGHTA and CDR2 FQGNSA. V was trimmed by 5 bases and J by 8 bases, leaving 16 bases between them. The part of the CDR3 DNA that was read is TGTGCCAGCAGCCCCCCTGGGCGTTGGGATGAG. Translated: CASSPPGRWDE. The whole CDR3 sequence reads CASSPPGRWDEQFF.

In regard to this clone: From the germline J gene comes the end of the CDR3, since the read stops 3 residues before it. The genes are TRBV20-1 and TRBJ2-2; D might be TRBD2 (5 bases). CDR1 DFQATT and CDR2 SNEGSKA come from the germline V gene (reference sequence). The CDR3 length is 17 residues. CDR3: CSATPSAGRATNEKLFF. CDR3 DNA, as far as it was read: TGCAGTGCTACCCCGTCGGCGGGCCGTGCAACTAATGAAAAG.

Concerning this clone: The read comes to an end 3 residues before the CDR3 does, leaving the germline J gene to fill in the end. The chain couples TRBV7-9 to TRBJ2-1, with a possible D match to TRBD1 (6 bases). CDR1 SEHNR and CDR2 FQNEAQ come from the germline V gene (reference sequence). The CDR3 sequence is 12 residues long. Trimming took off 7 bases at V and 6 bases at J, with 10 bases between the two ends. The part of the CDR3 DNA that was read is TGTGCCAGCAACCTAGGGGGCAATGAG. It translates to CASNLGGNE. The whole CDR3 reads CASNLGGNEQFF.

Concerning this clone itself: Read coverage stops 3 residues before the CDR3 terminus; the germline J gene supplies the remainder. The V and J genes are TRBV10-3 and TRBJ2-1, with 7 bases identical to TRBD1. V dropped 8 bases and J dropped 5; count of bases not matched to a gene: 6. The germline V gene has CDR1 ENHRY and CDR2 SYGVKD. This CDR3 has 13 residues. CDR3 region: CAIESGTDNEQFF. Partial CDR3 DNA: TGTGCCATCGAATCCGGGACAGACAATGAG.

On this clone: The read falls 3 residues short of the CDR3 end, and the missing part is taken from the germline J gene. The same CDR3 can be traced to other DNA sequences in this sample. The chain has TRBV7-2 and TRBJ2-5; 8 bases are a match to TRBD1. Germline lookup yields CDR1 SGHTA and CDR2 FQGNSA. CDR3 size: 14 residues. After removal of 4 bases from V and 2 bases from J, the junction contained 3 bases not matched to a gene. This CDR3 is CASSSGQGQETQYF. Incomplete CDR3 DNA: TGTGCCAGCAGCTCCGGACAGGGTCAAGAGACC.

A note on this clone: The read terminates 3 residues ahead of where the CDR3 ends, so the germline J gene completes it. The chain links TRBV7-9 to TRBJ2-1, with D possibly TRBD1 on 6 matching bases. Looked up from germline, CDR1 is SEHNR and CDR2 is FQNEAQ (reference sequence). The length of the CDR3 is 15 residues. V dropped 5 bases and J dropped 2 bases, with 13 bases sitting between them. Incomplete CDR3 DNA: TGTGCCAGCAGCGCCGGGACACTAACCTACAATGAG. Translating it yields CASSAGTLTYNE. The whole CDR3 reads CASSAGTLTYNEQFF.

Worth noting for this clone: The CDR3 end lies 3 residues beyond the end of the read and is filled in from the germline J gene. The chain uses TRBV2 and TRBJ2-3; D is perhaps TRBD2 (6 bases). The CDR3 is 13 residues long. The germline V gene has CDR1 SNHLY and CDR2 FYNNEI. V dropped 6 bases and J dropped 2 bases, with 9 bases sitting between them. Here the CDR3 reads CASSVLATDTQYF. The DNA read from the CDR3 is TGTGCCAGCAGCGTACTAGCCACAGATACG.

Regarding this clone: The read comes to an end 3 residues before the CDR3 does, leaving the germline J gene to fill in the end. The V gene is TRBV7-9, the J gene TRBJ1-2, with 7 bases matching TRBD1. Germline values: CDR1 SEHNR, CDR2 FQNEAQ (reference sequence). J gave up 1 base and V 3 bases, and 5 bases lay outside the gene matches. This CDR3 contains 15 residues. CDR3 sequence reads: CASSFGQEVNYGYTF. CDR3 DNA (partial): TGTGCCAGCAGCTTCGGACAGGAGGTTAACTATGGC.